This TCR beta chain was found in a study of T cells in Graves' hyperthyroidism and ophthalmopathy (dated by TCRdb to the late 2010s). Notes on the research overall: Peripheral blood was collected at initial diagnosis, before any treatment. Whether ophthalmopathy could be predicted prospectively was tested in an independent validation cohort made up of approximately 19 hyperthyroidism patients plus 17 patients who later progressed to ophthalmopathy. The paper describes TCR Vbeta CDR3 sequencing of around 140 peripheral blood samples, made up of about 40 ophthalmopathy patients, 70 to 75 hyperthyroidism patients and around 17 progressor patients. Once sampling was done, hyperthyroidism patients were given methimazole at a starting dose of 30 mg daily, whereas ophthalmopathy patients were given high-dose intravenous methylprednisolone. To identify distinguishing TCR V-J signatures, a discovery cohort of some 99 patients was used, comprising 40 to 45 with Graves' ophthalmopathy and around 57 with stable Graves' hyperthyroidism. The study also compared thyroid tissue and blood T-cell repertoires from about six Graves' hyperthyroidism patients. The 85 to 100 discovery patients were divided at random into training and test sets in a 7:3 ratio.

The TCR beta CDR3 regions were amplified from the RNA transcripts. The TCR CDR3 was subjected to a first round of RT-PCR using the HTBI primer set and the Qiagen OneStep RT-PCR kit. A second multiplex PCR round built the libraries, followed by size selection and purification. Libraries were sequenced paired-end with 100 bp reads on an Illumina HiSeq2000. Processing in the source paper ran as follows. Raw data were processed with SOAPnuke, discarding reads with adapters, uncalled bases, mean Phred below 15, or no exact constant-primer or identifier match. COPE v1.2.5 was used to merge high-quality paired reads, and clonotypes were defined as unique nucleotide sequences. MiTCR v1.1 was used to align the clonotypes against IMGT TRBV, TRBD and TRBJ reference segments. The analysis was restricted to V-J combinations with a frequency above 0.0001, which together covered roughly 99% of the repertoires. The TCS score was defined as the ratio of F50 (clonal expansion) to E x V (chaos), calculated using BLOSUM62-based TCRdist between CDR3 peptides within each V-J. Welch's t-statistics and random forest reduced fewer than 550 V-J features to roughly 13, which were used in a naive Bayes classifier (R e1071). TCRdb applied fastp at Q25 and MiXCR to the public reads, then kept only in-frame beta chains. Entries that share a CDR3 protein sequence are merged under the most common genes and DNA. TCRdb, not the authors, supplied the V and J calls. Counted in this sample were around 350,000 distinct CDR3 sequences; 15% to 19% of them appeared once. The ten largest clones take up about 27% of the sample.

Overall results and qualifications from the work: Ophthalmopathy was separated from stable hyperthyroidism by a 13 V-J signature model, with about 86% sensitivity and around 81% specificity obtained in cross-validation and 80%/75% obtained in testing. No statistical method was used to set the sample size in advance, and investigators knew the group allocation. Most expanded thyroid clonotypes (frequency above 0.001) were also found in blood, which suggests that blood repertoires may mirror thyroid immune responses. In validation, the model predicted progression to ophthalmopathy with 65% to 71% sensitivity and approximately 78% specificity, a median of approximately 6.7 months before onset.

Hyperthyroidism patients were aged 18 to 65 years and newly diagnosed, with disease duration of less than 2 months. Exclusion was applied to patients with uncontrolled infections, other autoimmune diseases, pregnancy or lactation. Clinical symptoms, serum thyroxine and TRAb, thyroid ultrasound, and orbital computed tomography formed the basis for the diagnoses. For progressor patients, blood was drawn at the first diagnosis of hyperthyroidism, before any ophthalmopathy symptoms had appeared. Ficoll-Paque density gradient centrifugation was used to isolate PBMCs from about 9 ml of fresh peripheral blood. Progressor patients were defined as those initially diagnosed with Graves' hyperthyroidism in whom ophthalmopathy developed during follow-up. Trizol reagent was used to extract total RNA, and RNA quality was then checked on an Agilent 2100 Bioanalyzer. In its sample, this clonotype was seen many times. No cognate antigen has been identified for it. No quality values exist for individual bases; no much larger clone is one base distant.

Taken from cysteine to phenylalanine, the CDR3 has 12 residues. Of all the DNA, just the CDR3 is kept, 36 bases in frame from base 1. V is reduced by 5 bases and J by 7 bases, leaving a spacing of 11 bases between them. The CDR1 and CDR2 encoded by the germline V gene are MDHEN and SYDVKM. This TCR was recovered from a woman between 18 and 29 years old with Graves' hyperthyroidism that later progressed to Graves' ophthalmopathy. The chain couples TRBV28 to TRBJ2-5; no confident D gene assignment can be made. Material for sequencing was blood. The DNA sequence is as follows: TGTGCCAGCAGTCCAAGGGTGGGGACCCAGTACTTC. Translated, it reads CASSPRVGTQYF.